Listed below are T cell receptor beta chains from one sample, sequenced in a study of metastatic and nonmetastatic thyroid tumors. TCRdb ran MiXCR on the PCR reads. The sample holds some 14,000 clones, approximately 30% seen once. Sequenced sample: tumor tissue. The receptors were sampled from a female donor with papillary thyroid cancer or a benign thyroid nodule (not recorded which). Some clones in this sample may be carry-over from other donors' samples. CDR3s include the opening cysteine and the closing phenylalanine or tryptophan. The order of the fields is clone size, D gene, V gene, J gene, CDR3 protein, CDR3 DNA. A D gene is named only where the DNA matches it firmly. Clone size is stated in some rows and not others, as once, few, many or a class when expanded.

many,.,TRBV27,TRBJ2-2,CASSFGGAGELFF,TGTGCCAGCAGTTTCGGGGGTGCCGGGGAGCTGTTTTTT
.,TRBD1,TRBV28,TRBJ1-3,CASSLMGPFRRTGSGNTIYF,TGTGCCAGCAGTTTAATGGGACCTTTTCGACGGACAGGCTCTGGAAACACCATATATTTT
medium-sized,.,TRBV11-3,TRBJ1-1,CASTRQVSAEAFF,TGTGCCAGCACCAGACAGGTTTCCGCTGAAGCTTTCTTT
.,.,TRBV9,TRBJ1-3,CASSVEPVGGRAGNTIYF,TGTGCCAGCAGCGTAGAGCCGGTCGGGGGGCGAGCTGGAAACACCATATATTTT
.,.,TRBV4-2,TRBJ2-7,CASSQEGDGGYEQHF,TGTGCCAGCAGCCAAGAGGGGGACGGTGGCTACGAGCAGCACTTC
many,TRBD2,TRBV5-1,TRBJ2-3,CASSLVSSGSDTQYF,TGCGCCAGCAGCTTGGTTTCTAGCGGGAGCGATACGCAGTATTTT
medium-sized,TRBD2,TRBV12-3/TRBV12-4,TRBJ2-7,CASSLFPSGSRNEQYF,TGTGCCAGCAGTTTATTTCCTAGCGGGAGTCGGAACGAGCAGTACTTC
.,.,TRBV28,TRBJ2-7,CASSLYLLYEQYF,TGTGCCAGCAGTTTATACTTGCTCTACGAGCAGTACTTC
.,.,TRBV12-5,TRBJ2-7,CAGANRVSSEQYF,TGTGCTGGTGCAAACAGGGTTTCTAGCGAGCAGTACTTC
.,TRBD1,TRBV7-2,TRBJ2-5,CASSQEGAGSQETQYF,TGTGCCAGCAGCCAAGAGGGGGCAGGGTCACAAGAGACCCAGTACTTC
few,.,TRBV9,TRBJ2-1,CASSWSEQFF,TGTGCCAGCAGCTGGTCAGAGCAGTTCTTC
few,TRBD2,TRBV20-1,TRBJ2-7,CSARDVLAGLDAYEQYF,TGCAGTGCTAGAGATGTACTAGCGGGATTGGATGCCTACGAGCAGTACTTC
.,.,TRBV18,TRBJ2-1,CASSPVGSSYNEQFF,TGTGCCAGCTCACCAGTCGGGAGCTCCTACAATGAGCAGTTCTTC
.,.,TRBV18,TRBJ1-2,CASSPERESTGYTF,TGTGCCAGCTCACCGGAAAGGGAGTCTACTGGCTACACCTTC
once,TRBD2,TRBV20-1,TRBJ2-2,CSATSGLVGQLFF,TGCAGTGCTACTAGCGGCCTCGTCGGGCAGCTGTTTTTT
many,.,TRBV29-1,TRBJ1-1,CSVDRASLGTEAFF,TGCAGCGTTGACCGGGCTAGCTTAGGCACTGAAGCTTTCTTT
medium-sized,TRBD2,TRBV20-1,TRBJ2-3,CSAPGTSVTDTQYF,TGCAGTGCTCCCGGGACTAGCGTTACAGATACGCAGTATTTT
.,.,TRBV19,TRBJ2-3,CASRNRVRYTDTLYF,TGTGCCAGTAGGAACCGGGTCAGATACACTGATACGCTGTATTTT
once,TRBD2,TRBV11-1,TRBJ2-1,CASSLSPGGYNEQFF,TGTGCCAGCAGCTTATCCCCGGGAGGCTACAATGAGCAGTTCTTC
medium-sized,.,TRBV5-1,TRBJ2-7,CASFDRDKGEYEQYF,TGCGCCAGTTTTGACCGGGACAAGGGGGAGTACGAGCAGTACTTC
many,TRBD1,TRBV29-1,TRBJ2-3,CSAGGQGITDTQYF,TGCAGCGCTGGAGGACAGGGGATTACAGATACGCAGTATTTT
few,.,TRBV6-4,TRBJ2-1,CASSEGAGSYNEQFF,TGTGCCAGCAGTGAGGGGGCGGGCTCCTACAATGAGCAGTTCTTC
once,TRBD2,TRBV5-1,TRBJ2-1,CASGPGAGGPREQFF,TGCGCCAGCGGTCCGGGAGCGGGGGGGCCTCGTGAGCAGTTCTTC
many,TRBD2,TRBV6-2/TRBV6-3,TRBJ2-1,CASSYGLAGRDEQFF,TGTGCCAGCAGTTACGGACTAGCCGGACGCGATGAGCAGTTCTTC
.,.,TRBV4-3,TRBJ1-1,CASSQRTSTEAFF,TGCGCCAGCAGCCAAAGGACATCCACTGAAGCTTTCTTT
.,TRBD1,TRBV20-1,TRBJ2-1,CSASPGTGDYNEQFF,TGCAGTGCTAGCCCGGGGACAGGGGATTACAATGAGCAGTTCTTC
medium-sized,TRBD2,TRBV20-1,TRBJ2-3,CSVYSPTGGEYTDTQYF,TGCAGTGTTTATTCCCCCACGGGAGGGGAATACACAGATACGCAGTATTTT
once,.,TRBV14,TRBJ1-2,CASSQEGAFGGYTF,TGTGCCAGCAGCCAAGAAGGGGCGTTTGGCGGCTACACCTTC
few,TRBD1,TRBV12-3/TRBV12-4,TRBJ2-7,CASRFRDRAPYEQYF,TGTGCCAGCAGGTTCCGGGACAGGGCCCCCTACGAGCAGTACTTC
many,.,TRBV6-5,TRBJ1-4,CASSYSGINEKLFF,TGTGCCAGCAGTTACTCGGGTATCAACGAAAAACTGTTTTTT
.,TRBD1,TRBV20-1,TRBJ2-6,CSAQQGANSGANVLTF,TGCAGTGCTCAGCAGGGGGCCAACTCTGGCGCCAACGTCCTGACTTTC
medium-sized,.,TRBV28,TRBJ2-3,CASSFRRPLSTDTQYF,TGTGCCAGCAGTTTCCGCCGGCCCCTTAGCACAGATACGCAGTATTTT
.,TRBD1,TRBV9,TRBJ1-3,CASSAQGASGNTIYF,TGTGCCAGCAGCGCCCAGGGGGCCTCTGGAAACACCATATATTTT
many,TRBD1,TRBV30,TRBJ1-1,CACLWGTGTTEAFF,TGTGCCTGCCTCTGGGGGACAGGAACCACTGAAGCTTTCTTT
few,.,TRBV27,TRBJ2-1,CASRLPGSYNEQFF,TGTGCCAGCAGACTACCCGGGTCCTACAATGAGCAGTTCTTC
few,.,TRBV10-2,TRBJ1-4,CASSQDVGEKLFF,TGTGCCAGCAGCCAAGATGTAGGTGAAAAACTGTTTTTT
medium-sized,TRBD1,TRBV27,TRBJ1-2,CASSLSAFRQGNGYTF,TGTGCCAGCAGTTTATCAGCATTCCGACAGGGGAATGGCTACACCTTC
medium-sized,TRBD1,TRBV12-3/TRBV12-4,TRBJ2-3,CASSSGQGTADTQYF,TGTGCCAGCAGTTCGGGACAGGGGACGGCCGATACGCAGTATTTT
.,.,TRBV20-1,TRBJ2-7,CSASPGAAYEQYF,TGCAGTGCTAGCCCCGGGGCCGCCTACGAGCAGTACTTC
few,.,TRBV28,TRBJ2-5,CASSARAISQETQYF,TGTGCCAGCAGTGCCAGGGCTATTAGCCAAGAGACCCAGTACTTC
.,TRBD1,TRBV2,TRBJ1-2,CATRTGQDYGYTF,TGTGCCACCCGGACAGGGCAGGATTATGGCTACACCTTC
.,.,TRBV11-2,TRBJ1-5,CASSLGQFNQPQHF,TGTGCCAGCAGCTTAGGACAGTTCAATCAGCCCCAGCATTTT
.,.,TRBV7-8,TRBJ1-2,CASSPDGGGNYCYTF,TGTGCCAGCAGCCCCGACGGTGGTGGTAACTATTGCTACACCTTC
many,TRBD1,TRBV6-1,TRBJ2-5,CASRRDSRETQYF,TGTGCCAGCAGGAGGGACAGTAGAGAGACACAGTACTTC
.,TRBD2,TRBV11-1,TRBJ2-1,CASSWTSGGYNEQFF,TGTGCCAGCAGTTGGACTAGCGGGGGATACAATGAGCAGTTCTTC
many,.,TRBV3-1,TRBJ1-2,CASSQRASIHFNYGYTF,TGTGCCAGCAGCCAAAGGGCTTCTATACATTTTAACTATGGCTACACCTTC
few,.,TRBV12-5,TRBJ2-7,CASGVGLIYEQYF,TGTGCTAGTGGTGTAGGACTGATCTACGAGCAGTACTTC
.,.,TRBV6-2/TRBV6-3,TRBJ2-7,CASSYSQSSYEQYF,TGTGCCAGCAGTTACTCCCAGAGCTCCTACGAGCAGTACTTC
medium-sized,TRBD2,TRBV19,TRBJ2-7,CASSMGLGGYEQYF,TGTGCCAGTAGTATGGGACTAGGAGGCTACGAGCAGTACTTC
.,.,TRBV6-2/TRBV6-3,TRBJ1-2,CASSYSSPSGGYTF,TGTGCCAGCAGTTACTCAAGTCCTTCGGGTGGCTACACCTTC
medium-sized,.,TRBV24-1,TRBJ2-1,CATSDPTGGEDEQFF,TGTGCCACCAGTGATCCGACAGGCGGGGAGGATGAGCAGTTCTTC
.,TRBD2,TRBV28,TRBJ2-4,CASSFPRGSGSSCAKNIQYF,TGTGCCAGCAGTTTCCCTCGTGGTAGCGGGAGCTCCTGTGCCAAAAACATTCAGTACTTC
.,.,TRBV11-2,TRBJ2-5,CASSLLGETQYF,TGTGCCAGCAGCCTCCTCGGAGAGACCCAGTACTTC
many,.,TRBV19,TRBJ1-1,CASSIKIAHTEAFF,TGTGCCAGTAGTATAAAGATCGCCCACACTGAAGCTTTCTTT
.,.,TRBV6-1,TRBJ2-4,CASGAVNIQYF,TGTGCCAGCGGGGCGGTAAACATTCAGTACTTC
.,.,TRBV7-3,TRBJ2-7,CASSLIGGANPYEQYF,TGTGCCAGCAGCTTAATCGGGGGAGCTAACCCCTACGAGCAGTACTTC
.,TRBD1,TRBV2,TRBJ2-2,CASITRQGVGELFF,TGTGCCAGCATCACCCGACAGGGGGTCGGGGAGCTGTTTTTT
few,TRBD2,TRBV12-3/TRBV12-4,TRBJ2-5,CASRSGTSGSETQYF,TGTGCCAGCAGATCCGGGACTAGCGGGAGTGAGACCCAGTACTTC
.,TRBD2,TRBV4-1,TRBJ2-5,CASSQALMASGRVETQYF,TGCGCCAGCAGCCAAGCCCTAATGGCTAGCGGGAGGGTAGAGACCCAGTACTTC